This paragraph covers one T cell receptor beta chain sequence. Its antigen remains unidentified. These data belong to a study of type 1 regulatory T cells. Across the whole study: This in vitro CD4 product, T-allo10, is enriched for Tr1 cells and alloantigen-specific. The study's findings and limits: Type 1 regulatory T cells had a more restricted TCR repertoire than non-type 1 regulatory T cells.

Trimming took 0 bases from V and 0 from J, leaving 8 bases between them. This CDR3 is 15 amino acids long. In germline, CDR1 is MGHRA, CDR2 YSYEKL. TCRdb re-called the reads through MiXCR, storing one row per CDR3 protein. The repertoire holds some 60,000 distinct CDR3 sequences, with 62% as singletons. The clonotype was recovered from a human donor in good health. The gene calls are TRBV4-1 and TRBJ2-5, with D tentatively TRBD1 (6 bases). Material: cultured non-Tr1 T cells, either the whole culture or a sorted T cell fraction (not recorded which). This CDR3 reads CASSQDRDNQETQYF. Written as DNA, the CDR3 is TGCGCCAGCAGCCAAGATCGGGACAACCAAGAGACCCAGTACTTC.